This is a list of T cell receptor beta chains from one sample in a study of blood T cell repertoires in COVID-19. Here immunoSEQ multiplex PCR was the method, and the copy in TCRdb shows in-frame clones only, minus some. The profile shows 150,000 to 200,000 clones, around 83% of them singletons. Specimen: peripheral blood. The receptors were sampled from a woman in her seventies with COVID-19, enrolled during active disease. The CDR3 runs from the conserved cysteine through the conserved F or W. The D gene is left open where the match is weak. Rows may omit the clone size; those that give it use once, few, many or a size class.

CDR3 DNA: TGTGCCAGCGATTATCGGGTTCAGGAGACCCAGTACTTC
CDR3 protein: CASDYRVQETQYF
clone size: .
J gene: TRBJ2-5
V gene: TRBV2
D gene: .
CDR3 length: 13

CDR3 DNA: TGTGCCAGCAGCCACGGGACAGGTAGCAATCAGCCCCAGCATTTT
CDR3 protein: CASSHGTGSNQPQHF
clone size: .
J gene: TRBJ1-5
V gene: TRBV7-2
D gene: TRBD1
CDR3 length: 15

CDR3 DNA: TGTGCCAGCAGGATTGGGGGGGTGAGCTCCTACGAGCAGTACTTC
CDR3 protein: CASRIGGVSSYEQYF
clone size: .
J gene: TRBJ2-7
V gene: TRBV28
D gene: TRBD2
CDR3 length: 15

CDR3 DNA: TGTGCCAGCAGCTTAAATGCAGGGGGTATCGGGGAGCTGTTTTTT
CDR3 protein: CASSLNAGGIGELFF
clone size: .
J gene: TRBJ2-2
V gene: TRBV7-3
D gene: TRBD1
CDR3 length: 15

CDR3 DNA: TGTGCCATCAGTGAGTCACGAGCTCCTAACTATGGCTACACCTTC
CDR3 protein: CAISESRAPNYGYTF
clone size: once
J gene: TRBJ1-2
V gene: TRBV10-3
D gene: .
CDR3 length: 15

CDR3 DNA: TGTGCCAGCAGCTCGACTAGCGGGGGGATCGATGAGCAGTTCTTC
CDR3 protein: CASSSTSGGIDEQFF
clone size: .
J gene: TRBJ2-1
V gene: TRBV7-9
D gene: TRBD2
CDR3 length: 15

CDR3 DNA: TGTGCCAGTAGTGGCGGGGGACTAGCGGGATTACAGTTCTTC
CDR3 protein: CASSGGGLAGLQFF
clone size: .
J gene: TRBJ2-1
V gene: TRBV19
D gene: TRBD2
CDR3 length: 14

CDR3 DNA: TGTGCCAGCAGCTTGGCCCTAGCGGGACCTAGCACAGATACGCAGTATTTT
CDR3 protein: CASSLALAGPSTDTQYF
clone size: .
J gene: TRBJ2-3
V gene: TRBV5-6
D gene: TRBD2
CDR3 length: 17

CDR3 DNA: TGTGCCAGCAGCTTAGCATCAGGTGCCGGGGAGCTGTTTTTT
CDR3 protein: CASSLASGAGELFF
clone size: few
J gene: TRBJ2-2
V gene: TRBV7-9
D gene: .
CDR3 length: 14

CDR3 DNA: TGTGCCAGTAGTATAGAGTCCGGACTTACTTACAATGAGCAGTTCTTC
CDR3 protein: CASSIESGLTYNEQFF
clone size: .
J gene: TRBJ2-1
V gene: TRBV19
D gene: .
CDR3 length: 16

CDR3 DNA: TGTGCCAGCTCACCACAAGGGAGCCAAACTGAAGCTTTCTTT
CDR3 protein: CASSPQGSQTEAFF
clone size: .
J gene: TRBJ1-1
V gene: TRBV18
D gene: .
CDR3 length: 14

CDR3 DNA: TGTGCCAGCAGTTTTTCCAGGAACACTGAAGCTTTCTTT
CDR3 protein: CASSFSRNTEAFF
clone size: .
J gene: TRBJ1-1
V gene: TRBV28
D gene: .
CDR3 length: 13

CDR3 DNA: TGTGCCAGCTCACTAGTACAGGGAACGCACACTGAAGCTTTCTTT
CDR3 protein: CASSLVQGTHTEAFF
clone size: few
J gene: TRBJ1-1
V gene: TRBV18
D gene: .
CDR3 length: 15

CDR3 DNA: TGCAGCGTTACACCAGGTAGCAATCAGCCCCAGCATTTT
CDR3 protein: CSVTPGSNQPQHF
clone size: .
J gene: TRBJ1-5
V gene: TRBV29-1
D gene: .
CDR3 length: 13

CDR3 DNA: TGCGCCAGCAGCCAAGATTTACTAGAGTACAATGAGCAGTTCTTC
CDR3 protein: CASSQDLLEYNEQFF
clone size: .
J gene: TRBJ2-1
V gene: TRBV4-3
D gene: .
CDR3 length: 15

CDR3 DNA: TGCAGCGTTGGAGGGACAGGGGGCCGGGGTGAAAAACTGTTTTTT
CDR3 protein: CSVGGTGGRGEKLFF
clone size: .
J gene: TRBJ1-4
V gene: TRBV29-1
D gene: TRBD1
CDR3 length: 15

CDR3 DNA: TGTGCCAGCAGTCTCGCCGGGACAGAAGCTTTCTTT
CDR3 protein: CASSLAGTEAFF
clone size: .
J gene: TRBJ1-1
V gene: TRBV6-5
D gene: .
CDR3 length: 12

CDR3 DNA: TGTGCCAGCAGTCCTGACAGGGCCCCGAACACCGGGGAGCTGTTTTTT
CDR3 protein: CASSPDRAPNTGELFF
clone size: .
J gene: TRBJ2-2
V gene: TRBV28
D gene: TRBD1
CDR3 length: 16

CDR3 DNA: TGTGCCAGCTCACCACCGAACAGGGGGCATAGCAATGAGCAGTTCTTC
CDR3 protein: CASSPPNRGHSNEQFF
clone size: .
J gene: TRBJ2-1
V gene: TRBV18
D gene: TRBD1
CDR3 length: 16

CDR3 DNA: TGTGCCAGCAGCTTTACAGGGGGCGGTGGAAACACCATATATTTT
CDR3 protein: CASSFTGGGGNTIYF
clone size: .
J gene: TRBJ1-3
V gene: TRBV5-6
D gene: TRBD1
CDR3 length: 15

CDR3 DNA: TGTGCCAGCAGTTACCTAGGGAGTTACGAGCAGTACTTC
CDR3 protein: CASSYLGSYEQYF
clone size: .
J gene: TRBJ2-7
V gene: TRBV6-2/TRBV6-3
D gene: .
CDR3 length: 13

CDR3 DNA: TGTGCCAGCAGCCATGCGGGGGGCCCCTACGAGCAGTACTTC
CDR3 protein: CASSHAGGPYEQYF
clone size: .
J gene: TRBJ2-7
V gene: TRBV3-1/TRBV3-2
D gene: TRBD2
CDR3 length: 14

CDR3 DNA: TGTGCCACCAGCGCAAGACAGGGGGCTAATGAAAAACTGTTTTTT
CDR3 protein: CATSARQGANEKLFF
clone size: few
J gene: TRBJ1-4
V gene: TRBV15
D gene: TRBD1
CDR3 length: 15

CDR3 DNA: TGTGCCAGCAGCCGGGCCGGCGGGATTGCGGCCTACAATGAGCAGTTCTTC
CDR3 protein: CASSRAGGIAAYNEQFF
clone size: once
J gene: TRBJ2-1
V gene: TRBV5-8
D gene: .
CDR3 length: 17

CDR3 DNA: TGCGCCAGTTCGATTACTAGCGGGATTACGGAGACCCAGTACTTC
CDR3 protein: CASSITSGITETQYF
clone size: .
J gene: TRBJ2-5
V gene: TRBV5-1
D gene: TRBD2
CDR3 length: 15

CDR3 DNA: TGTGCCAGCAGCTCCCCGGGAGGCCAGAAGAACATTCAGTACTTC
CDR3 protein: CASSSPGGQKNIQYF
clone size: .
J gene: TRBJ2-4
V gene: TRBV7-9
D gene: TRBD2
CDR3 length: 15

CDR3 DNA: TGTGCCAGCAGCCAAGAGAGGCGGGGGGCCCTGAACACTGAAGCTTTCTTT
CDR3 protein: CASSQERRGALNTEAFF
clone size: .
J gene: TRBJ1-1
V gene: TRBV3-1/TRBV3-2
D gene: .
CDR3 length: 17

CDR3 DNA: TGTGCCAGCACCCCGACTAGCGTACACAATGAGCAGTTCTTC
CDR3 protein: CASTPTSVHNEQFF
clone size: .
J gene: TRBJ2-1
V gene: TRBV6-2/TRBV6-3
D gene: TRBD2
CDR3 length: 14

CDR3 DNA: TGTGCCTGGTCTGATAGCGGGAGGGCCTCAGATACGCAGTATTTT
CDR3 protein: CAWSDSGRASDTQYF
clone size: .
J gene: TRBJ2-3
V gene: TRBV30
D gene: TRBD2
CDR3 length: 15

CDR3 DNA: TGTGCCAGCAGTGATGGGAGGAGGAATCAGCCCCAGCATTTT
CDR3 protein: CASSDGRRNQPQHF
clone size: .
J gene: TRBJ1-5
V gene: TRBV6-1
D gene: .
CDR3 length: 14

CDR3 DNA: TGTGCCAGCAGCTCGACAGGGGCCATCTATGGCTACACCTTC
CDR3 protein: CASSSTGAIYGYTF
clone size: .
J gene: TRBJ1-2
V gene: TRBV5-8
D gene: TRBD1
CDR3 length: 14

CDR3 DNA: TGTGCCAGCAGCACCGGGACAGGGGGCGGGGAGACCCAGTACTTC
CDR3 protein: CASSTGTGGGETQYF
clone size: once
J gene: TRBJ2-5
V gene: TRBV7-2
D gene: TRBD1
CDR3 length: 15

CDR3 DNA: TGTGCCAGCAGTGAGACAGGGAAAAACATTCAGTACTTC
CDR3 protein: CASSETGKNIQYF
clone size: .
J gene: TRBJ2-4
V gene: TRBV6-1
D gene: TRBD1
CDR3 length: 13

CDR3 DNA: TGTGCCAGCAGCTTAACGGGAAGCGAGCAGTACTTC
CDR3 protein: CASSLTGSEQYF
clone size: few
J gene: TRBJ2-7
V gene: TRBV11-2
D gene: .
CDR3 length: 12

CDR3 DNA: TGTGCCAGCAGCCCCCGACAGGGTCAGGCCAATGAGCAGTTCTTC
CDR3 protein: CASSPRQGQANEQFF
clone size: .
J gene: TRBJ2-1
V gene: TRBV7-2
D gene: TRBD1
CDR3 length: 15

CDR3 DNA: TGTGTCAGCAGCTTAACAGGACAGGTCTACGAGCAGTACTTC
CDR3 protein: CVSSLTGQVYEQYF
clone size: .
J gene: TRBJ2-7
V gene: TRBV7-2
D gene: TRBD1
CDR3 length: 14

CDR3 DNA: TGTGCCAGCAGTCCATTAAGTCAGTCCTACAATGAGCAGTTCTTC
CDR3 protein: CASSPLSQSYNEQFF
clone size: .
J gene: TRBJ2-1
V gene: TRBV28
D gene: .
CDR3 length: 15

CDR3 DNA: TGTGCCAGCAGCTTGGACGGACTAGCGGGAGAAGGCCCCGAGCAGTACTTC
CDR3 protein: CASSLDGLAGEGPEQYF
clone size: .
J gene: TRBJ2-7
V gene: TRBV5-4
D gene: TRBD2
CDR3 length: 17

CDR3 DNA: TGTGCCAGCAGCCTATGGGGTGTCGTCGGGGGGCGAGTGGATGGCTACACCTTC
CDR3 protein: CASSLWGVVGGRVDGYTF
clone size: few
J gene: TRBJ1-2
V gene: TRBV7-9
D gene: .
CDR3 length: 18

CDR3 DNA: TGCGCCAGCAGCCAGGGACTAGCGGGAGGGTTAGGGTACAATGAGCAGTTCTTC
CDR3 protein: CASSQGLAGGLGYNEQFF
clone size: once
J gene: TRBJ2-1
V gene: TRBV5-1
D gene: TRBD2
CDR3 length: 18

CDR3 DNA: TGTGCCTGGGGGACAGGAGCCAAAGTTAAGACCCAGTACTTC
CDR3 protein: CAWGTGAKVKTQYF
clone size: .
J gene: TRBJ2-5
V gene: TRBV30
D gene: TRBD1
CDR3 length: 14

CDR3 DNA: TGTGCCAGCACCCAAGGGGGGGGCTCTGGAAACACCATATATTTT
CDR3 protein: CASTQGGGSGNTIYF
clone size: .
J gene: TRBJ1-3
V gene: TRBV28
D gene: .
CDR3 length: 15

CDR3 DNA: TGTGCCAGCAGTGCTGGCAGGGAAGGCTACACCTTC
CDR3 protein: CASSAGREGYTF
clone size: .
J gene: TRBJ1-2
V gene: TRBV2
D gene: .
CDR3 length: 12

CDR3 DNA: TGTGCCAGCAGCAAGCAGGGGGGCTACGAGCAGTACTTC
CDR3 protein: CASSKQGGYEQYF
clone size: .
J gene: TRBJ2-7
V gene: TRBV7-2
D gene: .
CDR3 length: 13

CDR3 DNA: TGCGCCAGCAGCCATTGGCTAGCGGGAGGGCAGGAGACCCAGTACTTC
CDR3 protein: CASSHWLAGGQETQYF
clone size: .
J gene: TRBJ2-5
V gene: TRBV4-1
D gene: TRBD2
CDR3 length: 16

CDR3 DNA: TGTGCCAGCGATAGCGAGAGCACAGATACGCAGTATTTT
CDR3 protein: CASDSESTDTQYF
clone size: .
J gene: TRBJ2-3
V gene: TRBV11-2
D gene: .
CDR3 length: 13

CDR3 DNA: TGTGCCAGCAGGACCGGGGGGTCCCTCTCCTACGAGCAGTACTTC
CDR3 protein: CASRTGGSLSYEQYF
clone size: .
J gene: TRBJ2-7
V gene: TRBV2
D gene: TRBD2
CDR3 length: 15

CDR3 DNA: TGTGCCAGCAGCGATGGGACTAGCGGGAGGGGTGAGCAGTTCTTC
CDR3 protein: CASSDGTSGRGEQFF
clone size: .
J gene: TRBJ2-1
V gene: TRBV6-6
D gene: TRBD2
CDR3 length: 15

CDR3 DNA: TGTGCCAGCAGCCCCCTTGAGGATACGCAGTATTTT
CDR3 protein: CASSPLEDTQYF
clone size: .
J gene: TRBJ2-3
V gene: TRBV11-2
D gene: .
CDR3 length: 12

CDR3 DNA: TGCGCCAGCAGCCACGGACAGGGCACCTACGAGCAGTACTTC
CDR3 protein: CASSHGQGTYEQYF
clone size: once
J gene: TRBJ2-7
V gene: TRBV5-1
D gene: TRBD1
CDR3 length: 14

CDR3 DNA: TGCGCCAGCAGCCAAGAGAGAGCGGGAGGGCGGGAGACCCAGTACTTC
CDR3 protein: CASSQERAGGRETQYF
clone size: .
J gene: TRBJ2-5
V gene: TRBV4-3
D gene: TRBD2
CDR3 length: 16

CDR3 DNA: TGTGCCACCAGGTCTAGCGGGAGGGACACCGGGGAGCTGTTTTTT
CDR3 protein: CATRSSGRDTGELFF
clone size: .
J gene: TRBJ2-2
V gene: TRBV24-1
D gene: TRBD2
CDR3 length: 15

CDR3 DNA: TGTGCCAGCAGCTTAAACAGGGGCGAGCTGAATAATGAAAAACTGTTTTTT
CDR3 protein: CASSLNRGELNNEKLFF
clone size: .
J gene: TRBJ1-4
V gene: TRBV11-2
D gene: TRBD1
CDR3 length: 17